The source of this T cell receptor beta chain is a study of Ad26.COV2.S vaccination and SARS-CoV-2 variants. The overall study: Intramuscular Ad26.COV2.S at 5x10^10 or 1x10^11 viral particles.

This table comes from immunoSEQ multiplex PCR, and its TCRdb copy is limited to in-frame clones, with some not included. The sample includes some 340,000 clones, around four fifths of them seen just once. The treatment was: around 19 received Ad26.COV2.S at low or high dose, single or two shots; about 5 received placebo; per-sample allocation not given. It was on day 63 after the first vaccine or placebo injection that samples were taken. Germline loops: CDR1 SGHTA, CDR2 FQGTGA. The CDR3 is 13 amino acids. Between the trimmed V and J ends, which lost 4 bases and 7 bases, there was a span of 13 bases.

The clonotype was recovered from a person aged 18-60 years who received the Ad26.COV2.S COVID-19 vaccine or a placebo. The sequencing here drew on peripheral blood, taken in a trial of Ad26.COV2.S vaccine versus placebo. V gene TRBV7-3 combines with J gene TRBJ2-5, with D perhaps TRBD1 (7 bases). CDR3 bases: TGTGCCAGCAGCTCCGGGACAGCGGGGACCCAGTACTTC. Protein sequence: CASSSGTAGTQYF.